This is a list of T cell receptor beta chains from one sample in a study of T cells in Graves' hyperthyroidism and ophthalmopathy. TCRdb re-derived calls from the multiplex PCR reads in MiXCR, one entry per CDR3 protein. The sample has about 540,000 distinct CDR3 sequences, just over 45% seen once. Sequenced input: peripheral blood or thyroid tissue (not recorded which). These receptor sequences come from a young woman with Graves' hyperthyroidism. Both conserved end residues are part of each CDR3. D genes are given only for firm matches. Size tells how often a clone was seen (once, few, many) or the class of an expanded clone, and some rows leave it out.

cdr3_nt	cdr3_aa	d_call	j_call	clone_size	v_call
TGTGCCACCAGTGGTGGGGGAACCACTGAAGCTTTCTTT	CATSGGGTTEAFF	.	TRBJ1-1	.	TRBV24-1
TGTGCCAGCTTAGATCAGGGGGCGGACACTGAAGCTTTCTTT	CASLDQGADTEAFF	TRBD1	TRBJ1-1	.	TRBV25-1
TGTGCCAGCAGGAGGTCCCAAGAGACCCAGTACTTC	CASRRSQETQYF	.	TRBJ2-5	few	TRBV10-3
TGTGCCAGCGGGGGGTCGTTGGGGACACAAGAGACCCAGTACTTC	CASGGSLGTQETQYF	.	TRBJ2-5	many	TRBV2
TGTGCCAGCAGCCAAGGTCTCGGGGGGGGGGAGCAGTACTTC	CASSQGLGGGEQYF	TRBD2	TRBJ2-7	.	TRBV7-9
TGTGCCAGCAGCGCGGGGCCAGGTCTGACTTTC	CASSAGPGLTF	.	TRBJ2-6	.	TRBV7-9
TGTGCCACCAGCGGACACGGAGGGGATCGGCACTTT	CATSGHGGDRHF	.	TRBJ1-6	.	TRBV15
TGTGCCAGCAGTTACCCGCCGGGCGGCTATGGCTACACCTTC	CASSYPPGGYGYTF	.	TRBJ1-2	few	TRBV7-9
TGTGCCAGCTGGGAGGGAGGGGGCGGCTACACCTTC	CASWEGGGGYTF	TRBD1	TRBJ1-2	.	TRBV12-3/TRBV12-4
TGTGCCAGCAGCCCCCGTTTTCTTAGCGGGCAGAGCTCTGGGGCCAACGTCCTGACTTTC	CASSPRFLSGQSSGANVLTF	TRBD2	TRBJ2-6	.	TRBV7-3
TGTGCCATCAGTGAACTCCCTGGGACAGGGACCTACGAGCAGTACTTC	CAISELPGTGTYEQYF	TRBD1	TRBJ2-7	.	TRBV10-3
TGTGCCAGCAGCTCCAGACGGGGGTATGAAGCTTTCTTT	CASSSRRGYEAFF	.	TRBJ1-1	.	TRBV7-2
TGTGCCAGCAGTTACTGGGCAGGGACCTCTCCCGAGCAGTACTTC	CASSYWAGTSPEQYF	.	TRBJ2-7	.	TRBV7-9
TGTGCCAGCAGCCCGACGGGACAGTATAATTCACCCCTCCACTTT	CASSPTGQYNSPLHF	TRBD1	TRBJ1-6	.	TRBV7-2
TGTGCCAGCAGTCGTGGGACACCCAACACTGAAGCTTTCTTT	CASSRGTPNTEAFF	.	TRBJ1-1	few	TRBV10-3
TGTGCTAGAGAAGCGGGGAACGAGCAGTACTTC	CAREAGNEQYF	TRBD2	TRBJ2-7	.	TRBV10-3
TGCGCCAGCAGTGAGTGGGGCGACAAGAACACCGGGGAGCTGTTTTTT	CASSEWGDKNTGELFF	.	TRBJ2-2	few	TRBV10-1
TGTGCCAGCAGCTTAGGGCAGGGGGGAATGAACACTGAAGCTTTCTTT	CASSLGQGGMNTEAFF	TRBD1	TRBJ1-1	few	TRBV7-8
TGTGCCAGCAGTTCCCCTGGCAGGCTGAGCTCCTACGAGCAGTACTTC	CASSSPGRLSSYEQYF	.	TRBJ2-7	few	TRBV12-3/TRBV12-4
TGCGCCAGCAGTGAGACAGGGGGCAAACAGCCCCAGCATTTT	CASSETGGKQPQHF	TRBD1	TRBJ1-5	many	TRBV10-2
TGTGCCAGCAGCCCTCTGGGACTAGGTGGCTACACCTTC	CASSPLGLGGYTF	.	TRBJ1-2	.	TRBV7-9
TGTGCCAGCAGTATACCGGGACTCTCGAACTATGGCTACACCTTC	CASSIPGLSNYGYTF	.	TRBJ1-2	.	TRBV6-6
TGTGCCAGCAGCCCGGACACTAGCAATCAGCCCCAGCATTTT	CASSPDTSNQPQHF	.	TRBJ1-5	few	TRBV12-3/TRBV12-4
TGCGCCAGCAGGGCCCCAGGTTACCAAGAGACCCAGTACTTC	CASRAPGYQETQYF	.	TRBJ2-5	.	TRBV4-1
TGTGCCAGCAGTCCTTTGGGGGAACCGAAAGCCGGGGAGCTGTTTTTT	CASSPLGEPKAGELFF	.	TRBJ2-2	.	TRBV5-4
TGTGCCAGCAGCTTCGATGGTCTCGGCTCTGGGGCCAACGTCCTGACTTTC	CASSFDGLGSGANVLTF	.	TRBJ2-6	.	TRBV5-1
TGTGCCAGCAGCAAGACAGGGCGAACCGGGGAGCTGTTTTTT	CASSKTGRTGELFF	TRBD1	TRBJ2-2	.	TRBV7-2
TGTGCCAGTGGGCAGGGGCGGAGGACCGGGGAGCTGTTTTTT	CASGQGRRTGELFF	.	TRBJ2-2	few	TRBV19
TGTGCCAGCAGCCCACCGGGCCTCCGAGGCGAGCAGTACTTC	CASSPPGLRGEQYF	.	TRBJ2-7	.	TRBV9
TGCAGCGTTGAAGACGGTACAGGGGGACAAGCTTTCTTT	CSVEDGTGGQAFF	TRBD1	TRBJ1-1	.	TRBV29-1
TGTGCCAGTAACCTATTCTCCGGGTTTGGGGCTAACTATGGCTACACCTTC	CASNLFSGFGANYGYTF	.	TRBJ1-2	.	TRBV19
TGTGCCACCAGTGATCATGACAGGGGACAGGGCGAGACCCAGTACTTC	CATSDHDRGQGETQYF	TRBD1	TRBJ2-5	.	TRBV24-1
TGTGCCAGCAGCGACCGGGACAGGGCCTATGGCTACACCTTC	CASSDRDRAYGYTF	TRBD1	TRBJ1-2	.	TRBV7-3
TGTGCCAGCAGCTTAGCCGGGGAATCACCCCTCCACTTT	CASSLAGESPLHF	.	TRBJ1-6	few	TRBV7-2
TGCGCCAGCAGCCAAGATGGGGAGACTTACACCTTC	CASSQDGETYTF	.	TRBJ1-2	few	TRBV2
TGCGCCAGCAGTCCTCGGGATGCGAACACCGGGGAGCTGTTTTTT	CASSPRDANTGELFF	.	TRBJ2-2	.	TRBV5-1
TGCGCCAGCAGCCGCGGATCAAGCAGGGAGTCGTACGAGCAGTACTTC	CASSRGSSRESYEQYF	.	TRBJ2-7	.	TRBV7-9
TGTGCCAGCAGCCCAGGGGCTGGCTACACCTTC	CASSPGAGYTF	.	TRBJ1-2	many	TRBV5-8
TGTGCCAGCAGCGCGGGAAGAAAGACCCAGTACTTC	CASSAGRKTQYF	.	TRBJ2-5	many	TRBV9
TGCAGCGTTCTACGACAGGGTGCCTATGGCTACACCTTC	CSVLRQGAYGYTF	TRBD1	TRBJ1-2	many	TRBV29-1
TGTGCCTGGAGTGTCGGCAGGACGCAGCCCCAGCATTTT	CAWSVGRTQPQHF	.	TRBJ1-5	once	TRBV25-1